The 20 T cell receptor beta chains in this list originate from one sample, sequenced in a study of blood T cell repertoires in COVID-19. Sequencing used immunoSEQ multiplex PCR; TCRdb keeps in-frame clones, though not all of them. The sample consists of roughly 500,000 clones, about 91% of them appearing once. Material for sequencing was peripheral blood. These receptors were taken from a man aged 18 to 29 with COVID-19, enrolled during active disease.

The V call is TRBV7-9, the J call TRBJ2-2; 11 bases match TRBD1. CDR1 and CDR2 (germline): SEHNR, FQNEAQ (reference sequence). The CDR3 is 16 amino acids. Unmatched junction bases numbered 7, after V lost 5 bases and J lost 5 bases. The DNA of the CDR3 is TGTGCCAGCAGCCCCGGGACAGGGGGAGTAACCGGGGAGCTGTTTTTT. Its protein product is CASSPGTGGVTGELFF. Combining the CDR3 with reference TRBV7-9 and TRBJ2-2 gives the whole variable domain DTGVSQNPRHKITKRGQNVTFRCDPISEHNRLYWYRQTLGQGPEFLTYFQNEAQLEKSRLLSDRFSAERPKGSFSTLEIQRTEQGDSAMYLCASSPGTGGVTGELFFGEGSRLTVL.

CDR3 amino acids: CASSVIAADTQYF. CDR3 sequence (DNA): TGTGCCAGCAGCGTCATAGCAGCAGATACGCAGTATTTT. The chain carries TRBV9 and TRBJ2-3; D is unresolved. The germline CDR1 and CDR2 sequences are SGDLS and YYNGEE. With 2 bases removed from V and 4 bases from J, the gap between germline ends came to 8 bases. This CDR3 has 13 residues.

The rearrangement uses TRBV7-2 and TRBJ2-1; 11 bases agree with TRBD2. Trimming at V came to 6 bases and at J to 15 bases, leaving 10 bases not matched to a gene. CDR3 length: 13 amino acids. Looked up from germline, CDR1 is SGHTA and CDR2 is FQGNSA. CDR3 bases: TGTGCCAGCAGGACCTTAGCGGGGGGGCCCCCGTTCTTC. Its protein is CASRTLAGGPPFF.

The genes are TRBV12-3 or TRBV12-4 and TRBJ2-7; perhaps TRBD2 as D (5 bases). Trimming took 3 bases from V and 10 from J, leaving 10 bases between them. The CDR3 runs 11 residues. The CDR3 is CASSFDGIQYF. The CDR3, as DNA: TGTGCCAGCAGTTTTGACGGGATCCAGTACTTC.

The chain recombines TRBV19 with TRBJ2-7, with 10 bases matching TRBD1. Germline values: CDR1 LNHDA, CDR2 SQIVND (reference sequence). CDR3 length: 16 amino acids. Unmatched junction bases numbered 18, after V lost 10 bases and J lost 6 bases. The CDR3 DNA sequence: TGTGCCACTGGCACCCTAGCCAGGGACAGGGGCCTCGAGCAGTACTTC. The encoded protein is CATGTLARDRGLEQYF.

In the case of this clone: The sample carries other DNA sequences with the same CDR3. The V gene is TRBV5-1, the J gene TRBJ2-5; 10 nucleotides match TRBD2. CDR3 length: 15 amino acids. Germline V gene data show CDR1 as SGHRS and CDR2 as YFSETQ. V lost 4 bases, J lost 4 bases, and 7 bases stayed unmatched. The CDR3 region is CASSTLAGEGETQYF. CDR3 coding DNA: TGCGCCAGCAGCACCCTAGCGGGGGAGGGAGAGACCCAGTACTTC.

This chain joins TRBV19 and TRBJ1-6, with D possibly being TRBD1 (5 bases). CDR1 is LNHDA and CDR2 is SQIVND in the germline V gene (reference sequence). Trimming took 10 bases from V and 10 from J, leaving 20 bases between them. The CDR3 extends over 14 amino acids. CDR3 in amino acids: CATKGLGGGSPLHF. The DNA for the CDR3 is TGTGCCACCAAAGGGCTCGGGGGTGGGTCACCCCTCCACTTT.

This clone was counted at least ten times. This sequence joins TRBV5-1 and TRBJ2-2, with 7 bases aligning to TRBD2. CDR1 and CDR2 (germline): SGHRS, YFSETQ. CDR3 length equals 14 residues. V dropped 5 bases and J dropped 6; count of bases not matched to a gene: 7. The CDR3 protein is CASRPEGLPGELFF. As DNA, the CDR3 is TGCGCCAGCAGACCCGAGGGACTACCCGGGGAGCTGTTTTTT.

V and J are TRBV10-3 and TRBJ2-1; D is perhaps TRBD1 (5 bases). The CDR3 sequence is 12 residues long. V lost 8 bases and J lost 6, with 11 bases in between. CDR1 ENHRY and CDR2 SYGVKD come from the germline V gene. CDR3 loop: CAIWQGSNEQFF. As DNA, the CDR3 is TGTGCCATCTGGCAGGGAAGCAATGAGCAGTTCTTC.

The chain recombines TRBV19 with TRBJ2-1; 10 bases are a match to TRBD2. The CDR3 covers 14 residues. Per germline, CDR1 LNHDA and CDR2 SQIVND (reference sequence). J lost 9 bases, V lost 4 bases, and 6 bases had no gene match. CDR3 bases: TGTGCCAGTAGTACCCAGCGGGGGGGCGGTGAGCAGTTCTTC. This gives the protein CASSTQRGGGEQFF. The entire variable domain, with the rest obtained from reference TRBV19 and TRBJ2-1, is as follows: DGGITQSPKYLFRKEGQNVTLSCEQNLNHDAMYWYRQDPGQGLRLIYYSQIVNDFQKGDIAEGYSVSREKKESFPLTVTSAQKNPTAFYLCASSTQRGGGEQFFGPGTRLTVL.

The J gene is TRBJ1-1, the V gene TRBV2, with TRBD1 matching 7 bases. Trimming removed 6 bases from V and 9 bases from J; junction bases left unmatched: 4. From germline, CDR1 is SNHLY and CDR2 FYNNEI. The CDR3 is made up of 11 amino acids. The CDR3, as DNA: TGTGCCAGCAGCGTACAGGGGCAAGCTTTCTTT. Translating gives CASSVQGQAFF.

Notes on this clone: An end of the junction does not agree with germline; a read error may underlie this. Other DNA sequences from this sample encode an identical CDR3 as well. The chain is built from TRBV9 and TRBJ2-5; TRBD2 aligns across 7 bases. The CDR3 runs to 16 residues. Germline V gives CDR1 SGDLS, CDR2 YYNGEE. CDR3 nucleotide sequence: TGTGCCAGCAGCGCCTTTGGGAGTAGGGAGGGAGAGACTCAGTACTTC. Translated: CASSAFGSREGETQYF.

The chain recombines TRBV6-4 with TRBJ2-2; D perhaps matches TRBD1 (6 bases). CDR3 length: 14 amino acids. Germline V gene lookup returns CDR1 MRHNA and CDR2 SNTAGT. Trimming pared 3 bases from V and 3 bases from J, leaving 8 bases between. The CDR3 nucleotides are TGTGCCAGCAGTGAGGCAGGGGACACCGGGGAGCTGTTTTTT. Translation: CASSEAGDTGELFF.

The J gene is TRBJ2-2, the V gene TRBV25-1, with D perhaps matching TRBD1 (6 bases). The V end was cut by 6 bases, the J end by 8 bases, with 13 bases between. The germline V gene encodes CDR1 MGHDK and CDR2 SYGVNS. This CDR3 has 13 amino acids. CDR3 residues: CASSPLGQGELFF. CDR3 in DNA: TGTGCCAGCAGCCCATTAGGACAGGGGGAGCTGTTTTTT.

This clone was observed once. V usage is TRBV5-1 and J usage is TRBJ1-1, with a tentative D call TRBD1 (6 bases). The CDR3 contains 15 residues. The germline V and J ends were trimmed by 6 bases and 5 bases, with 20 bases remaining between them. The germline gives CDR1 SGHRS, CDR2 YFSETQ. The CDR3 loop reads CASTLGETGWTEAFF. CDR3 nucleotide sequence: TGCGCCAGCACCTTAGGGGAAACAGGGTGGACTGAAGCTTTCTTT.

This sequence joins TRBV18 and TRBJ2-7; D perhaps matches TRBD1 (6 bases). The germline gives CDR1 KGHSH, CDR2 LQKENI. The CDR3 extends over 15 amino acids. V was pared by 6 bases and J by 6 bases, with 21 bases between. The CDR3 sequence is CASSKTGQQAREQYF. The DNA of the CDR3 is TGTGCCAGCTCCAAAACGGGACAACAAGCCCGCGAGCAGTACTTC. The full variable domain, rest sourced from reference TRBV18 and TRBJ2-7, is NAGVMQNPRHLVRRRGQEARLRCSPMKGHSHVYWYRQLPEEGLKFMVYLQKENIIDESGMPKERFSAEFPKEGPSILRIQQVVRGDSAAYFCASSKTGQQAREQYFGPGTRLTVT.

V and J are TRBV5-1 and TRBJ1-2; 9 bases are shared with TRBD1. CDR1 and CDR2 from the germline V gene are SGHRS and YFSETQ. The CDR3 spans 15 residues. The V and J ends lost 0 bases and 4 bases, in that order; junction bases with no gene match: 4. CDR3 residues: CASSLGTGGSYGYTF. CDR3 bases: TGCGCCAGCAGCTTGGGAACAGGGGGCAGCTATGGCTACACCTTC.

This chain connects TRBV5-1 to TRBJ1-1, with a weak D call TRBD1 (5 bases). V was trimmed by 2 bases and J by 1 base, leaving 9 bases between them. This CDR3 has 14 residues. CDR1 and CDR2 from the germline V gene are SGHRS and YFSETQ. CDR3 amino acids: CASSLKTENTEAFF. The CDR3 region has the DNA TGCGCCAGCAGCTTAAAGACAGAGAACACTGAAGCTTTCTTT.

The J gene is TRBJ2-3, the V gene TRBV19; no clear D. The V end lost 6 bases, the J end lost 0 bases, and 7 bases lay between the germline ends. The CDR3 is made up of 13 amino acids. Germline V gives CDR1 LNHDA, CDR2 SQIVND (reference sequence). DNA of the CDR3: TGTGCCAGTAGCGGCGGTAGCACAGATACGCAGTATTTT. It codes for CASSGGSTDTQYF.

The chain combines TRBV23-1 with TRBJ2-1; no clear D. TRBV23-1 is recorded as an ORF, its role being uncertain. Trimming removed 0 bases at V and 1 base at J, with 10 bases between. CDR3 size: 16 residues. CDR3 DNA: TGCGCCAGCAGTCAATCTCGCAGGTGGTCCTACAATGAGCAGTTCTTC. This sequence encodes CASSQSRRWSYNEQFF.